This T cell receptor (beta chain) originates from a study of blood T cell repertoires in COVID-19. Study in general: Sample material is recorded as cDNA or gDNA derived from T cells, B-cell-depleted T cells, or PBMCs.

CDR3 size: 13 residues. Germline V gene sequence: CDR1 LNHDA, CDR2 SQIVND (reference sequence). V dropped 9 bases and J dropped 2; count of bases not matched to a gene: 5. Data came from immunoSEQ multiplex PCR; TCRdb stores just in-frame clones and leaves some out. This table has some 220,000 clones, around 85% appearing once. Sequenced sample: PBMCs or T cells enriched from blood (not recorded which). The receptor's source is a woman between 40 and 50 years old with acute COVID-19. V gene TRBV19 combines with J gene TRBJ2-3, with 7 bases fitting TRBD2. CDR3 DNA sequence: TGTGCCAGCACTAGCGACCACACAGATACGCAGTATTTT. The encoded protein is CASTSDHTDTQYF.